These T cell receptor beta chains were read from a single sample in a study of blood T cell repertoires in COVID-19. Measured with immunoSEQ multiplex PCR; TCRdb has only the in-frame clones, and not every one. The sample shows roughly 180,000 clones, 85% to 90% of them seen only once. Sequenced material: peripheral blood. The receptors were sampled from a young man with acute or convalescent COVID-19. The CDR3 runs from the conserved cysteine through the conserved F or W. A D gene is named only where the DNA matches it firmly. A clone size is listed for some rows: how often the clone was seen (once, few, many), or a class if it is expanded.

j_call: TRBJ1-1; clone_size: NA; v_call: TRBV14; d_call: NA; cdr3_aa: CASSQEATSTEAFF; cdr3_nt: TGTGCCAGCAGCCAAGAAGCGACCAGCACTGAAGCTTTCTTT
j_call: TRBJ1-6; clone_size: NA; v_call: TRBV7-9; d_call: NA; cdr3_aa: CASSLETDNSPLHF; cdr3_nt: TGTGCCAGCAGCTTAGAGACAGATAATTCACCCCTCCACTTT
j_call: TRBJ2-3; clone_size: few; v_call: TRBV24-1; d_call: TRBD1; cdr3_aa: CATSRDRATDTQYF; cdr3_nt: TGTGCCACCAGTCGGGACAGGGCCACAGATACGCAGTATTTT
j_call: TRBJ1-1; clone_size: NA; v_call: TRBV7-8; d_call: NA; cdr3_aa: CASNGGNTEAFF; cdr3_nt: TGTGCCAGTAACGGGGGGAACACTGAAGCTTTCTTT
j_call: TRBJ2-3; clone_size: NA; v_call: TRBV7-3; d_call: NA; cdr3_aa: CASSLTGVSTDTQYF; cdr3_nt: TGTGCCAGCAGCTTAACAGGAGTTAGCACAGATACGCAGTATTTT
j_call: TRBJ2-7; clone_size: NA; v_call: TRBV5-1; d_call: NA; cdr3_aa: CASSLRQGYEQYF; cdr3_nt: TGCGCCAGCAGCTTGAGGCAGGGCTACGAGCAGTACTTC
j_call: TRBJ1-2; clone_size: NA; v_call: TRBV11-2; d_call: TRBD1; cdr3_aa: CASSLETGGGYGYTF; cdr3_nt: TGTGCCAGCAGCTTAGAGACAGGGGGGGGCTATGGCTACACCTTC
j_call: TRBJ1-4; clone_size: NA; v_call: TRBV7-2; d_call: NA; cdr3_aa: CASSSTVQGGLVEKLFF; cdr3_nt: TGTGCCAGCAGCTCGACGGTACAGGGCGGGTTGGTGGAAAAACTGTTTTTT
j_call: TRBJ1-4; clone_size: NA; v_call: TRBV6-5; d_call: NA; cdr3_aa: CASRLLDSNEKLFF; cdr3_nt: TGTGCCAGCAGATTGTTGGACAGTAATGAAAAACTGTTTTTT
j_call: TRBJ2-7; clone_size: NA; v_call: TRBV6-4; d_call: TRBD2; cdr3_aa: CASSVLAGGEQYF; cdr3_nt: TGTGCCAGCAGTGTTCTAGCGGGGGGAGAGCAGTACTTC
j_call: TRBJ2-7; clone_size: NA; v_call: TRBV10-2; d_call: TRBD2; cdr3_aa: CASSEGFLGGGAYRGYEQYF; cdr3_nt: TGCGCCAGCAGTGAAGGTTTTTTAGGCGGGGGGGCCTATAGGGGCTACGAGCAGTACTTC
j_call: TRBJ1-5; clone_size: NA; v_call: TRBV7-2; d_call: NA; cdr3_aa: CASSLVSYSNQPQHF; cdr3_nt: TGTGCCAGCAGCTTAGTGAGCTATAGCAATCAGCCCCAGCATTTT
j_call: TRBJ1-5; clone_size: NA; v_call: TRBV5-6; d_call: NA; cdr3_aa: CASSSKARQTSNQPQHF; cdr3_nt: TGTGCCAGCAGCTCCAAAGCCCGACAGACTAGCAATCAGCCCCAGCATTTT
j_call: TRBJ2-5; clone_size: NA; v_call: TRBV10-1; d_call: TRBD2; cdr3_aa: CASSEGGSGALRETQYF; cdr3_nt: TGCGCCAGCAGTGAGGGAGGTAGCGGGGCGCTTCGGGAGACCCAGTACTTC
j_call: TRBJ1-1; clone_size: NA; v_call: TRBV19; d_call: TRBD1; cdr3_aa: CASSIRDSLNTEAFF; cdr3_nt: TGTGCCAGTAGCATCCGGGACAGCCTGAACACTGAAGCTTTCTTT
j_call: TRBJ2-3; clone_size: NA; v_call: TRBV24-1; d_call: TRBD1; cdr3_aa: CATSPGQGAGDTQYF; cdr3_nt: TGTGCCACCAGCCCTGGACAGGGGGCTGGAGATACGCAGTATTTT
j_call: TRBJ2-3; clone_size: NA; v_call: TRBV19; d_call: TRBD2; cdr3_aa: CASRLAGGAGSTDTQYF; cdr3_nt: TGTGCCAGTCGCCTAGCGGGGGGGGCCGGCTCCACAGATACGCAGTATTTT
j_call: TRBJ2-7; clone_size: NA; v_call: TRBV6-2/TRBV6-3; d_call: TRBD1; cdr3_aa: CASSSVPGQGLYEQYF; cdr3_nt: TGTGCCAGCAGTTCTGTCCCGGGACAGGGTTTGTACGAGCAGTACTTC
j_call: TRBJ1-2; clone_size: NA; v_call: TRBV7-2; d_call: TRBD1; cdr3_aa: CASSPRSGQGYGYTF; cdr3_nt: TGTGCCAGCAGCCCGAGATCGGGACAGGGCTATGGCTACACCTTC
j_call: TRBJ2-3; clone_size: NA; v_call: TRBV5-1; d_call: NA; cdr3_aa: CASGGTEDTQYF; cdr3_nt: TGCGCCAGCGGCGGGACCGAAGATACGCAGTATTTT
j_call: TRBJ2-1; clone_size: NA; v_call: TRBV7-9; d_call: NA; cdr3_aa: CASSPPDEQFF; cdr3_nt: TGTGCCAGCAGCCCCCCGGATGAGCAGTTCTTC
j_call: TRBJ2-7; clone_size: NA; v_call: TRBV9; d_call: NA; cdr3_aa: CASSARDGRGYEQYF; cdr3_nt: TGTGCCAGCAGCGCCCGGGACGGCCGGGGGTACGAGCAGTACTTC
j_call: TRBJ1-1; clone_size: NA; v_call: TRBV9; d_call: NA; cdr3_aa: CASSVTGMNTEAFF; cdr3_nt: TGTGCCAGCAGCGTAACAGGGATGAACACTGAAGCTTTCTTT
j_call: TRBJ2-1; clone_size: NA; v_call: TRBV7-2; d_call: NA; cdr3_aa: CASSAVGSHNEQFF; cdr3_nt: TGTGCCAGCAGCGCTGTGGGCAGCCACAATGAGCAGTTCTTC
j_call: TRBJ1-2; clone_size: NA; v_call: TRBV6-5; d_call: NA; cdr3_aa: CASSYSGSSNYGYTF; cdr3_nt: TGTGCCAGCAGTTACTCGGGCAGCTCTAACTATGGCTACACCTTC
j_call: TRBJ2-1; clone_size: few; v_call: TRBV19; d_call: NA; cdr3_aa: CASSTTGQYNEQFF; cdr3_nt: TGTGCCAGTAGTACCACAGGACAGTACAATGAGCAGTTCTTC
j_call: TRBJ2-5; clone_size: NA; v_call: TRBV27; d_call: TRBD2; cdr3_aa: CASSLTGGAQYF; cdr3_nt: TGTGCCAGCAGTCTCACGGGAGGAGCCCAGTACTTC
j_call: TRBJ1-2; clone_size: NA; v_call: TRBV12-3/TRBV12-4; d_call: TRBD1; cdr3_aa: CASRRDRDYGYTF; cdr3_nt: TGTGCCAGCAGACGGGACAGGGACTATGGCTACACCTTC
j_call: TRBJ2-1; clone_size: NA; v_call: TRBV7-2; d_call: NA; cdr3_aa: CASSLIRHDEQFF; cdr3_nt: TGTGCCAGCAGCTTAATTCGACACGATGAGCAGTTCTTC
j_call: TRBJ1-5; clone_size: NA; v_call: TRBV19; d_call: TRBD1; cdr3_aa: CASSIKDRARGQPQHF; cdr3_nt: TGTGCCAGTAGTATTAAAGACAGGGCCCGGGGTCAGCCCCAGCATTTT
j_call: TRBJ2-7; clone_size: NA; v_call: TRBV2; d_call: NA; cdr3_aa: CASSDLRSQSYEQYF; cdr3_nt: TGTGCCAGCAGTGATCTGAGGTCGCAGTCCTACGAGCAGTACTTC
j_call: TRBJ2-1; clone_size: NA; v_call: TRBV9; d_call: TRBD1; cdr3_aa: CASSGDREYNEQFF; cdr3_nt: TGTGCCAGCAGCGGGGACAGGGAGTACAATGAGCAGTTCTTC
j_call: TRBJ1-3; clone_size: NA; v_call: TRBV7-9; d_call: NA; cdr3_aa: CASSLKGGGNTIYF; cdr3_nt: TGTGCCAGCAGCTTAAAAGGGGGTGGAAACACCATATATTTT
j_call: TRBJ2-4; clone_size: NA; v_call: TRBV6-5; d_call: TRBD1; cdr3_aa: CASRGTVAKNIQYF; cdr3_nt: TGTGCCAGCAGGGGGACAGTAGCCAAAAACATTCAGTACTTC
j_call: TRBJ1-1; clone_size: NA; v_call: TRBV5-1; d_call: TRBD1; cdr3_aa: CASSPQGAPNTEAFF; cdr3_nt: TGCGCCAGCAGCCCACAGGGGGCCCCGAACACTGAAGCTTTCTTT
j_call: TRBJ1-2; clone_size: NA; v_call: TRBV7-9; d_call: NA; cdr3_aa: CASSLYDYGYTF; cdr3_nt: TGTGCCAGCAGCTTGTATGACTATGGCTACACCTTC
j_call: TRBJ2-1; clone_size: NA; v_call: TRBV6-1; d_call: TRBD1; cdr3_aa: CASSEEGTGSNEQFF; cdr3_nt: TGTGCCAGCAGTGAAGAGGGGACAGGGAGTAATGAGCAGTTCTTC
j_call: TRBJ1-6; clone_size: NA; v_call: TRBV2; d_call: NA; cdr3_aa: CASSRLGSSYNSPLHF; cdr3_nt: TGTGCCAGCAGCCGCTTGGGCAGCTCCTATAATTCACCCCTCCACTTT
j_call: TRBJ1-1; clone_size: few; v_call: TRBV30; d_call: TRBD1; cdr3_aa: CAWCPGQGNTEAFF; cdr3_nt: TGTGCCTGGTGTCCGGGACAGGGGAACACTGAAGCTTTCTTT
j_call: TRBJ2-3; clone_size: NA; v_call: TRBV9; d_call: NA; cdr3_aa: CASTPDRSTDTQYF; cdr3_nt: TGTGCCAGCACCCCCGACAGGAGCACAGATACGCAGTATTTT
j_call: TRBJ2-7; clone_size: NA; v_call: TRBV2; d_call: NA; cdr3_aa: CASSVGKGGYEQYF; cdr3_nt: TGTGCCAGCAGTGTAGGCAAGGGAGGCTACGAGCAGTACTTC
j_call: TRBJ1-2; clone_size: NA; v_call: TRBV4-1; d_call: NA; cdr3_aa: CASSQAGIYGYTF; cdr3_nt: TGCGCCAGCAGCCAAGCGGGAATATATGGCTACACCTTC
j_call: TRBJ1-5; clone_size: NA; v_call: TRBV6-5; d_call: NA; cdr3_aa: CASSQQGLGNQPQHF; cdr3_nt: TGTGCCAGCAGCCAACAGGGATTGGGCAATCAGCCCCAGCATTTT
j_call: TRBJ1-2; clone_size: NA; v_call: TRBV4-1; d_call: NA; cdr3_aa: CASSHVQANYGYTF; cdr3_nt: TGCGCCAGCAGCCATGTACAGGCTAACTATGGCTACACCTTC
j_call: TRBJ1-2; clone_size: NA; v_call: TRBV12-3/TRBV12-4; d_call: NA; cdr3_aa: CASSFSYGYTF; cdr3_nt: TGTGCCAGCAGTTTTAGCTATGGCTACACCTTC
j_call: TRBJ2-5; clone_size: few; v_call: TRBV3-1/TRBV3-2; d_call: TRBD2; cdr3_aa: CASRNVLAGGETQYF; cdr3_nt: TGTGCCAGCAGAAACGTCCTAGCGGGGGGGGAGACCCAGTACTTC
j_call: TRBJ1-1; clone_size: NA; v_call: TRBV19; d_call: TRBD1; cdr3_aa: CASSIGGTGGPEAFF; cdr3_nt: TGTGCCAGTAGTATAGGAGGAACAGGGGGACCTGAAGCTTTCTTT
j_call: TRBJ1-6; clone_size: NA; v_call: TRBV5-4; d_call: NA; cdr3_aa: CASSLVSIWEIVYNSPLHF; cdr3_nt: TGTGCCAGCAGCTTGGTATCTATTTGGGAGATTGTTTATAATTCACCCCTCCACTTT
j_call: TRBJ1-1; clone_size: NA; v_call: TRBV7-9; d_call: NA; cdr3_aa: CASSIQGTEAFF; cdr3_nt: TGTGCCAGCAGCATCCAGGGGACTGAAGCTTTCTTT
j_call: TRBJ1-2; clone_size: NA; v_call: TRBV5-6; d_call: TRBD1; cdr3_aa: CASTPAGLGAGGDGYTF; cdr3_nt: TGTGCCAGCACCCCAGCGGGGCTCGGGGCAGGGGGCGATGGCTACACCTTC
j_call: TRBJ2-4; clone_size: NA; v_call: TRBV24-1; d_call: NA; cdr3_aa: CATSDSHVTAKNIQYF; cdr3_nt: TGTGCCACCAGTGATTCACATGTTACAGCCAAAAACATTCAGTACTTC
j_call: TRBJ2-7; clone_size: NA; v_call: TRBV2; d_call: NA; cdr3_aa: CASSEETSSYEQYF; cdr3_nt: TGTGCCAGCAGTGAGGAGACTAGCTCCTACGAGCAGTACTTC